This is a list of T cell receptor beta chains from one sample in a study of brain T cells in children with intractable seizures. Method: immunoSEQ multiplex PCR; TCRdb's copy keeps in-frame clones and lacks some. The profile shows roughly 64,000 clones, 90% to 97% of them singletons. Here the sequenced sample was peripheral blood, taken at surgery. The receptors derive from a boy under two years old with focal cortical dysplasia and intractable seizures. Both conserved end residues are part of each CDR3. Each record gives: V gene, J gene, D gene, clone size, CDR3 protein, CDR3 DNA. A D gene is named only where the DNA matches it firmly. Size is stated for part of the rows, as once, few or many counts, or as a class when the clone is expanded.

TRBV10-3	TRBJ1-3	TRBD1	.	CAISSGTGGTGNTIYF	TGTGCCATCAGTTCCGGGACAGGGGGAACTGGAAACACCATATATTTT
TRBV7-9	TRBJ1-2	TRBD1	few	CASTPGQGAGYTF	TGTGCCAGCACCCCGGGACAGGGGGCAGGCTACACCTTC
TRBV6-2/TRBV6-3	TRBJ2-3	.	.	CASSPPPVDTQYF	TGTGCCAGCAGCCCCCCTCCCGTGGATACGCAGTATTTT
TRBV7-9	TRBJ2-1	.	.	CASSADWNQQFF	TGTGCCAGCAGCGCCGACTGGAATCAGCAGTTCTTC
TRBV6-5	TRBJ2-2	.	.	CASSYVESGTGELFF	TGTGCCAGCAGTTACGTGGAATCTGGAACCGGGGAGCTGTTTTTT
TRBV27	TRBJ1-6	.	.	CASSLWQTNSPLHF	TGTGCCAGCAGTTTGTGGCAGACTAATTCACCCCTCCACTTT
TRBV2	TRBJ2-5	.	.	CASSGGRGETQYF	TGTGCCAGCAGTGGGGGGCGAGGGGAGACCCAGTACTTC
TRBV2	TRBJ2-1	.	.	CASRVDRAIIQQFF	TGTGCCAGCAGAGTAGACCGAGCAATTATTCAGCAGTTCTTC
TRBV7-7	TRBJ2-2	.	.	CASSFGDTTGELFF	TGTGCCAGCAGCTTCGGCGACACCACCGGGGAGCTGTTTTTT
TRBV4-1	TRBJ1-1	.	.	CASRPGPLNTEAFF	TGCGCCAGCAGACCAGGACCGCTGAACACTGAAGCTTTCTTT
TRBV7-7	TRBJ2-1	TRBD2	.	CASSLRLAEYNEQFF	TGTGCCAGCAGCCTCCGACTAGCGGAATACAATGAGCAGTTCTTC
TRBV19	TRBJ1-5	TRBD1	.	CASSILWDRGQPQHF	TGTGCCAGTAGTATTTTGTGGGACAGGGGCCAGCCCCAGCATTTT
TRBV7-2	TRBJ1-1	.	.	CASSSLVRAKNTEAFF	TGTGCCAGCAGCTCATTGGTAAGGGCCAAGAACACTGAAGCTTTCTTT
TRBV2	TRBJ2-5	TRBD2	.	CARTSGKETQYF	TGTGCCAGGACTAGCGGGAAAGAGACCCAGTACTTC
TRBV27	TRBJ2-7	.	.	CASSFYGGYEQYF	TGTGCCAGCAGTTTTTATGGGGGCTACGAGCAGTACTTC
TRBV6-5	TRBJ2-5	TRBD2	.	CASSSGGMETQYF	TGTGCCAGCAGTTCGGGGGGGATGGAGACCCAGTACTTC
TRBV6-5	TRBJ1-5	.	.	CAPRNQPQHF	TGTGCCCCTCGCAATCAGCCCCAGCATTTT
TRBV7-2	TRBJ2-7	.	.	CASSLIPVGEQYF	TGTGCCAGCAGCTTAATTCCGGTAGGCGAGCAGTACTTC
TRBV27	TRBJ2-3	TRBD2	.	CASRVAGGSTDTQYF	TGTGCCAGCAGGGTAGCGGGAGGGAGCACAGATACGCAGTATTTT
TRBV5-3	TRBJ2-5	.	.	CARSLAQIDFIWYQETQYF	TGTGCCAGAAGCTTGGCACAGATCGACTTTATTTGGTACCAAGAGACCCAGTACTTC
TRBV15	TRBJ2-2	.	.	CATSRGQWNTGELFF	TGTGCCACCAGCAGAGGACAGTGGAACACCGGGGAGCTGTTTTTT
TRBV7-2	TRBJ2-1	.	.	CASSSQLSSYNEQFF	TGTGCCAGCAGCTCTCAGTTGAGCTCCTACAATGAGCAGTTCTTC
TRBV7-9	TRBJ2-7	.	.	CASSQGPSYEQYF	TGTGCCAGCAGCCAGGGCCCATCCTACGAGCAGTACTTC
TRBV9	TRBJ2-5	.	.	CASSVGLRRWETQYF	TGTGCCAGCAGCGTAGGTTTAAGGCGATGGGAGACCCAGTACTTC
TRBV6-5	TRBJ1-5	TRBD1	.	CASLGQVNQPQHF	TGTGCCAGCCTTGGACAGGTCAATCAGCCCCAGCATTTT
TRBV4-3	TRBJ1-3	TRBD1	.	CASSPGQASDTIYF	TGCGCCAGCAGCCCGGGACAGGCCTCGGACACCATATATTTT
TRBV5-5	TRBJ1-1	.	.	CASRDTLTNTEAFF	TGTGCCAGCAGAGACACCCTCACGAACACTGAAGCTTTCTTT
TRBV7-6	TRBJ2-2	TRBD2	.	CASSLLAVNTGELFF	TGTGCCAGCAGCTTACTAGCGGTTAACACCGGGGAGCTGTTTTTT
TRBV28	TRBJ1-1	.	.	CASSPGVNTEAFF	TGTGCCAGCAGCCCCGGGGTGAACACTGAAGCTTTCTTT
TRBV4-3	TRBJ2-3	TRBD1	.	CASSQEETGEDTQYF	TGCGCCAGCAGCCAAGAAGAGACAGGGGAGGATACGCAGTATTTT
TRBV10-1	TRBJ2-3	.	.	CASSDRRGIPRPEHTDTQYF	TGCGCCAGCAGTGACCGACGGGGGATCCCTAGACCCGAACACACAGATACGCAGTATTTT
TRBV18	TRBJ2-3	TRBD2	.	CASSPTRGTSGPRVLDTQYF	TGTGCCAGCTCACCAACGCGGGGGACTAGCGGGCCCCGGGTGTTAGATACGCAGTATTTT
TRBV18	TRBJ1-2	.	.	CASSPSAGEPYGYTF	TGTGCCAGCTCACCAAGTGCCGGAGAGCCATATGGCTACACCTTC
TRBV19	TRBJ2-7	TRBD2	.	CASSTGIGLAKYYEQYF	TGTGCCAGTAGCACGGGAATAGGACTAGCGAAATACTACGAGCAGTACTTC
TRBV12-3/TRBV12-4	TRBJ1-5	TRBD1	.	CATGQGNQPQHF	TGTGCCACCGGACAGGGCAATCAGCCCCAGCATTTT
TRBV4-2	TRBJ2-5	.	.	CASSHNLLAGETQYF	TGTGCCAGCAGCCATAACCTCCTAGCCGGGGAGACCCAGTACTTC
TRBV19	TRBJ2-3	TRBD1	.	CASSPHRGRADTQYF	TGTGCCAGTAGTCCCCACAGGGGGCGGGCAGATACGCAGTATTTT
TRBV19	TRBJ2-3	.	.	CASSIDRGDTQYF	TGTGCCAGTAGTATAGATCGGGGGGATACGCAGTATTTT
TRBV3-1/TRBV3-2	TRBJ1-1	.	.	CASSQEPGEAFF	TGTGCCAGCAGCCAAGAGCCAGGTGAAGCTTTCTTT
TRBV7-2	TRBJ1-2	TRBD1	once	CASSSGGYYGYTF	TGTGCCAGCAGCTCAGGGGGCTACTATGGCTACACCTTC
TRBV15	TRBJ1-1	.	.	CATSTRRGRAEAFF	TGTGCCACCAGCACCCGCCGAGGGCGGGCTGAAGCTTTCTTT
TRBV29-1	TRBJ1-3	.	.	CSVGENTIYF	TGCAGCGTTGGTGAAAACACCATATATTTT
TRBV7-9	TRBJ2-2	TRBD1	.	CASSSGQGGTGELFF	TGTGCCAGCAGCTCCGGACAGGGGGGGACCGGGGAGCTGTTTTTT
TRBV27	TRBJ2-5	.	.	CASSPSGVQETQYF	TGTGCCAGCAGTCCCTCCGGGGTACAAGAGACCCAGTACTTC
TRBV28	TRBJ2-7	TRBD2	.	CASTLGGAGGPYEQYF	TGTGCCAGCACCCTAGGGGGAGCGGGAGGGCCCTACGAGCAGTACTTC
TRBV2	TRBJ2-7	.	.	CASLGYYEQYF	TGTGCCAGCCTTGGCTACTACGAGCAGTACTTC